The TCR beta chain described here comes from a study of T-cell reconstitution after alpha-beta-depleted transplantation in children. Trimming at V came to 6 bases and at J to 7 bases, leaving 14 bases not matched to a gene. The CDR3 runs to 15 residues. CDR1 and CDR2 from the germline V gene are DFQATT and SNEGSKA (reference sequence). Unique molecular identifiers were incorporated during preparation of the TCRbeta library. TCRdb processed the PCR reads anew with MiXCR; each CDR3 protein has one entry. In the table there are around 400,000 distinct CDR3 sequences, roughly 22% of which are singletons.

The sequence came from a human donor who donated a stem cell graft to a child with acute myeloid leukemia. Sequencing used PBMCs from the stem cell graft donor, obtained from the stem cell graft. The chain has TRBV20-1 and TRBJ2-1, with TRBD2 matching 8 bases. The CDR3, as DNA: TGCAGTGCCCCGCCCGAAGCGGGAGTAAGGAATGAGCAGTTCTTC. This encodes CSAPPEAGVRNEQFF.